Presented here are 4 T cell receptor beta chains from one specimen sequenced in a study of CD8 T cells in ankylosing spondylitis. TCRdb ran MiXCR on the 5' RACE reads and lists one entry per CDR3 protein. The profile shows hundreds of thousands of distinct CDR3 sequences, 8% to 10% of them singletons. The specimen sequenced was blood, either unsorted or a sorted T cell fraction (not recorded which). These receptor sequences come from a female donor with ankylosing spondylitis or in good health (not recorded which).

This clonotype was counted many times. This chain links TRBV7-8 with TRBJ2-1, with TRBD2 matching 7 bases. Losses at the gene ends were 2 bases for V and 10 bases for J; bases not matched to a gene: 11. This CDR3 is built from 15 residues. Germline V gene data show CDR1 as SGHVS and CDR2 as FQNEAQ. The CDR3 protein is CASSLRGSAGREQFF. DNA of the CDR3: TGTGCCAGCAGCTTACGCGGGAGCGCGGGGCGGGAGCAGTTCTTC.

This clonotype appeared many times. V usage is TRBV5-4 and J usage is TRBJ1-2; no firm D call. CDR3 length: 13 amino acids. Trimming removed 4 bases at V and 6 bases at J, with 13 bases between. In germline, CDR1 is SGHNT, CDR2 YYREEE (reference sequence). This CDR3 is CASSPPDPNGYTF. The CDR3 DNA reads as TGTGCCAGCAGCCCGCCCGACCCCAATGGCTACACCTTC. Supplemented by reference TRBV5-4 and TRBJ1-2, the full variable domain reads ETGVTQSPTHLIKTRGQQVTLRCSSQSGHNTVSWYQQALGQGPQFIFQYYREEENGRGNFPPRFSGLQFPNYSSELNVNALELDDSALYLCASSPPDPNGYTFGSGTRLTVV.

As for this clonotype: Relative to the germline gene, one junction end is altered; a read error may explain this. The chain joins TRBV3-1 to TRBJ1-1; D not certain. The CDR3 sequence is 12 residues long. Germline CDR1 LGHDT, CDR2 YNNKEL (reference sequence). CDR3 residues: CAGSRVNTEAFF. The CDR3 DNA is TGTGCCGGCAGCCGGGTGAACACTGAAGCTTTCTTT.

This CDR3 reads CASSLYETQYF. The CDR3 bases are TGTGCCAGCAGCTTATACGAGACCCAGTACTTC. The V gene is TRBV7-9, the J gene TRBJ2-5, with D hard to call. The CDR3 loop spans 11 amino acids. Germline CDR1 reads SEHNR; CDR2 reads FQNEAQ (reference sequence). V was clipped by 2 bases and J by 5 bases, with 3 bases between them.